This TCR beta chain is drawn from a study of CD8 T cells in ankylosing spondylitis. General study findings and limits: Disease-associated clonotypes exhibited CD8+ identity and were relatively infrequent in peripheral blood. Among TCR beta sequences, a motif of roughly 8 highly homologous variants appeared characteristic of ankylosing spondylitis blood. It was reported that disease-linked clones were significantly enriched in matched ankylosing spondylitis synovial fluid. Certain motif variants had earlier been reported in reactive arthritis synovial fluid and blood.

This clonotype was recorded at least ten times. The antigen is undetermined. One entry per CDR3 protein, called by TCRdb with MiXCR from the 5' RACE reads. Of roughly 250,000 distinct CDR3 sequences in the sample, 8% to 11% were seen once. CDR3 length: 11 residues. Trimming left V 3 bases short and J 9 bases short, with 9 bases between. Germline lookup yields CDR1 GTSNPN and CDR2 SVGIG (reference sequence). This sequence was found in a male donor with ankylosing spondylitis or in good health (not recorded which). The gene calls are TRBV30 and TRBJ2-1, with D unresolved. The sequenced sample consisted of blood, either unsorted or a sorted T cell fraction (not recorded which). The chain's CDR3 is CAWRSLSEQFF. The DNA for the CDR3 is TGTGCCTGGAGAAGCTTGAGTGAGCAGTTCTTC.